The rows below give T cell receptor beta chains drawn from one sample of a study of cytomegalovirus exposure and HLA in healthy donors. Sequenced by immunoSEQ multiplex PCR; TCRdb stores in-frame clones only, minus some. The sample records approximately 160,000 clones, 70% to 85% being singletons. The sample was PBMCs. Every receptor here comes from a man aged 18 to 30 in good health and CMV-seronegative. CDR3s include the opening cysteine and the closing phenylalanine or tryptophan. Each record gives: V gene, J gene, clone size, D gene, CDR3 protein, CDR3 DNA. A D gene is named only where the DNA matches it firmly. Size is omitted from some rows. Given values are once, few, many or a class for expanded clones.

>TRBV5-1|TRBJ1-2|NA|NA
CASSLIVQGDGYTF
TGCGCCAGCAGCTTGATAGTACAGGGCGATGGCTACACCTTC
>TRBV4-1|TRBJ2-3|NA|NA
CASSAQTRGTQYF
TGCGCCAGCAGCGCGCAGACCAGGGGTACGCAGTATTTT
>TRBV9|TRBJ1-4|NA|NA
CASSVTGTPEKLFF
TGTGCCAGCAGCGTCACAGGGACCCCTGAAAAACTGTTTTTT
>TRBV2|TRBJ2-7|NA|TRBD1
CASLGQGTYEQYF
TGTGCCAGCTTGGGACAGGGGACATACGAGCAGTACTTC
>TRBV4-1|TRBJ2-5|NA|NA
CASRGATKETQYF
TGCGCCAGCAGAGGGGCGACAAAAGAGACCCAGTACTTC
>TRBV11-2|TRBJ2-7|NA|NA
CASSQNRVHEQYF
TGTGCCAGCAGCCAGAACAGGGTCCACGAGCAGTACTTC
>TRBV5-4|TRBJ2-7|NA|TRBD1
CASSLGQQRNEQYF
TGTGCCAGCAGCCTGGGACAGCAACGAAACGAGCAGTACTTC
>TRBV27|TRBJ2-3|NA|TRBD2
CASSLSAGGMDTQYF
TGTGCCAGCAGTCTCTCAGCGGGAGGTATGGATACGCAGTATTTT
>TRBV6-1|TRBJ2-1|NA|TRBD1
CASSHQGETYNEQFF
TGTGCCAGCAGCCATCAGGGGGAGACCTACAATGAGCAGTTCTTC
>TRBV5-1|TRBJ1-1|NA|NA
CASSANPIENTEAFF
TGCGCCAGCAGCGCGAATCCAATCGAGAACACTGAAGCTTTCTTT
>TRBV7-2|TRBJ2-7|NA|TRBD2
CASSFLAGGPYEQYF
TGTGCCAGCAGCTTTCTAGCGGGAGGGCCCTACGAGCAGTACTTC
>TRBV2|TRBJ1-2|NA|TRBD1
CARDKTGVGWGYTF
TGTGCCAGAGACAAGACAGGGGTTGGATGGGGCTACACCTTC
>TRBV7-2|TRBJ2-6|NA|TRBD2
CASSLVVGGASGANVLTF
TGTGCCAGCAGCTTAGTAGTCGGGGGGGCCTCTGGGGCCAACGTCCTGACTTTC
>TRBV7-2|TRBJ1-1|NA|TRBD1
CASSLGGQGNTEAFF
TGTGCCAGCAGCTTAGGAGGACAGGGGAACACTGAAGCTTTCTTT
>TRBV23-1|TRBJ1-5|NA|TRBD1
CASSPDRVDQPQHF
TGCGCCAGCAGTCCCGACAGGGTCGATCAGCCCCAGCATTTT
>TRBV7-9|TRBJ2-5|once|TRBD2
CASSAVPGLAGVIVETQYF
TGTGCCAGCAGCGCCGTGCCGGGACTAGCGGGAGTTATAGTGGAGACCCAGTACTTC
>TRBV25-1|TRBJ2-1|NA|TRBD2
CASSEAGESDEQFF
TGTGCCAGCAGTGAAGCGGGGGAAAGCGATGAGCAGTTCTTC
>TRBV30|TRBJ2-1|NA|TRBD2
CAWSVGSGLAGNEQFF
TGTGCCTGGAGTGTAGGTTCGGGACTAGCGGGAAACGAGCAGTTCTTC
>TRBV28|TRBJ2-5|NA|NA
CASSGRTGGEETQYF
TGTGCCAGCAGTGGCCGGACAGGAGGGGAAGAGACCCAGTACTTC
>TRBV19|TRBJ1-6|NA|NA
CASSWGDGYNSPLHF
TGTGCCAGTTCGTGGGGGGATGGCTATAATTCACCCCTCCACTTT
>TRBV6-5|TRBJ1-2|NA|NA
CASRPGAINNYGYTF
TGTGCCAGCAGACCGGGTGCTATCAATAACTATGGCTACACCTTC
>TRBV7-7|TRBJ1-3|once|NA
CASSQHPGQGNTIYF
TGTGCTAGCAGCCAACACCCGGGACAAGGAAACACCATATATTTT
>TRBV6-5|TRBJ2-7|once|NA
CASRHTGPYEQYF
TGTGCCAGCAGGCATACAGGGCCCTACGAGCAGTACTTC
>TRBV11-2|TRBJ1-4|NA|NA
CASSPMGGAIGSNEKLFF
TGTGCCAGCAGCCCGATGGGGGGGGCGATCGGGAGTAATGAAAAACTGTTTTTT
>TRBV4-2|TRBJ2-2|NA|TRBD2
CASSQGLAGNTGELFF
TGTGCCAGCAGCCAAGGACTAGCGGGAAACACCGGGGAGCTGTTTTTT
>TRBV7-9|TRBJ1-4|NA|TRBD1
CASSSTTGTVNEKLFF
TGTGCCAGCAGCTCAACCACCGGGACAGTAAATGAAAAACTGTTTTTT
>TRBV28|TRBJ1-2|NA|TRBD1
CASTPGGGYTF
TGTGCCAGCACCCCAGGGGGGGGCTACACCTTC
>TRBV9|TRBJ2-2|NA|TRBD2
CASSVERGGGNTGELFF
TGTGCCAGCAGCGTAGAGCGGGGCGGGGGAAACACCGGGGAGCTGTTTTTT
>TRBV6-6|TRBJ1-1|once|NA
CASSYSEGNTEAFF
TGTGCCAGCAGTTACTCGGAGGGGAACACTGAAGCTTTCTTT
>TRBV28|TRBJ2-1|NA|NA
CASSTQASAIHYNEQFF
TGTGCCAGCAGCACACAGGCTAGCGCCATCCATTACAATGAGCAGTTCTTC
>TRBV19|TRBJ1-5|NA|TRBD1
CASSRTGGGNQPQHF
TGTGCCAGTAGTCGGACAGGGGGCGGCAATCAGCCCCAGCATTTT
>TRBV6-5|TRBJ1-2|NA|NA
CASSSRGVPNYGYTF
TGTGCCAGCAGTTCCCGAGGAGTACCTAACTATGGCTACACCTTC
>TRBV5-5|TRBJ2-7|NA|NA
CASSLGGGESSYEQYF
TGTGCCAGCAGCTTGGGGGGGGGCGAGAGCTCCTACGAGCAGTACTTC
>TRBV9|TRBJ2-2|NA|TRBD1
CASSVRGRGTGELFF
TGTGCCAGCAGCGTTAGGGGGCGCGGCACCGGGGAGCTGTTTTTT
>TRBV11-3|TRBJ2-7|NA|NA
CASSLVGAVNNEQYF
TGTGCCAGCAGCTTAGTGGGGGCGGTTAATAACGAGCAGTACTTC
>TRBV19|TRBJ1-2|once|NA
CASSIGDGYTF
TGTGCCAGTAGTATCGGGGATGGCTACACCTTC
>TRBV4-3|TRBJ2-6|NA|NA
CASSHYGASGANVLTF
TGCGCCAGCAGCCATTACGGTGCCTCTGGGGCCAACGTCCTGACTTTC
>TRBV6-5|TRBJ2-7|NA|TRBD2
CASRVGLANSREQYF
TGTGCCAGCAGGGTGGGACTAGCGAATTCCCGCGAGCAGTACTTC
>TRBV5-1|TRBJ1-4|NA|NA
CASSKSERGEKLFF
TGCGCCAGCAGTAAGTCGGAGAGAGGTGAAAAACTGTTTTTT
>TRBV7-7|TRBJ2-1|NA|TRBD2
CASSPGLAGANDEQFF
TGTGCTAGCAGCCCCGGACTAGCGGGGGCAAACGATGAGCAGTTCTTC
>TRBV9|TRBJ1-4|NA|TRBD1
CASSASGTGRAKLFF
TGTGCCAGCAGCGCCTCCGGGACAGGGCGGGCAAAACTGTTTTTT
>TRBV19|TRBJ1-5|NA|TRBD1
CARRDRARGPAQHF
TGTGCCAGACGTGACAGGGCGCGGGGCCCAGCCCAGCATTTT